This is a list of T cell receptor beta chains from one sample in a study of blood T cell repertoires in COVID-19. TCRdb's copy holds only in-frame clones and misses some; the assay was immunoSEQ multiplex PCR. The table includes 100,000 to 150,000 clones, about four fifths detected once. The sequenced sample was peripheral blood. The receptors shown here come from a man in his sixties with acute or convalescent COVID-19. CDR3s include the opening cysteine and the closing phenylalanine or tryptophan. D genes are given only for firm matches. Clone size is not always given. Where it is, it says once, few, many or a class for expanded clones.

TRBJ2-1 . TRBV18 . TGTGCCAGCTCACCACCTAGGACACAACTCAATGAGCAGTTCTTC CASSPPRTQLNEQFF
TRBJ1-4 . TRBV5-4 . TGTGCCAGCAGCTTGCTAGGGGATGAAAAACTGTTTTTT CASSLLGDEKLFF
TRBJ2-7 once TRBV11-2 TRBD1 TGTGCCAGCAGCTTAGATCTCGCAGGGGGCTACGAGCAGTACTTC CASSLDLAGGYEQYF
TRBJ1-5 few TRBV28 . TGTGCCAGCAGACCACCCGGAGGGGACCAGCCCCAGCATTTT CASRPPGGDQPQHF
TRBJ2-2 . TRBV5-6 . TGTGCCAGCACCCTGACAATCAACACCGGGGAGCTGTTTTTT CASTLTINTGELFF
TRBJ2-3 . TRBV6-6 TRBD2 TGTGCCAGCAGTCCCACCTCGAGACTAGCGCGTATGGCAGATACGCAGTATTTT CASSPTSRLARMADTQYF
TRBJ2-1 . TRBV6-4 TRBD2 TGTGCCAGCAGGTGCACTAGCGGGAGGGGTTGCTCCTACAATGAGCAGTTCTTC CASRCTSGRGCSYNEQFF
TRBJ2-4 . TRBV20-1 TRBD2 TGCAGTGCTAGTCGGGGGGATACCATTCAGTACTTC CSASRGDTIQYF
TRBJ2-2 few TRBV24-1 . TGTGCCACCAGTGGCGGGCAGGGGATATCCACCGGGGAGCTGTTTTTT CATSGGQGISTGELFF
TRBJ2-3 . TRBV12-5 TRBD2 TGTGCTAGTGGTTTGATACTTACTAGCGGGGGGGCAGATACGCAGTATTTT CASGLILTSGGADTQYF
TRBJ2-2 . TRBV7-9 TRBD1 TGTGCCAGCAGCGACGACAGGGGTTTCACCGGGGAGCTGTTTTTT CASSDDRGFTGELFF
TRBJ1-3 few TRBV30 . TGTGCCTGGAGTGTACTCTGGGATAGGGAGAGACTAAACTCTGGAAACACCATATATTTT CAWSVLWDRERLNSGNTIYF
TRBJ2-7 few TRBV11-2 . TGTGCCAGCAGCGCGAACCCGGGACTCCGCTACTTC CASSANPGLRYF
TRBJ1-2 . TRBV11-1 . TGTGCCAGCAGCTCTCAGGGCGCTAACTATGGCTACACCTTC CASSSQGANYGYTF
TRBJ1-1 . TRBV5-1 . TGCGCCAGCAGCTTGGTGGCAGGGTTAACTGAAGCTTTCTTT CASSLVAGLTEAFF
TRBJ1-5 . TRBV28 . TGTGCCACTGACGACAGGTCCGGTGGGCCCCAGCATTTT CATDDRSGGPQHF
TRBJ2-1 . TRBV15 . TGTGCCACCAGCAGAGTGATAGGGGTCGATGAGCAGTTCTTC CATSRVIGVDEQFF
TRBJ2-3 . TRBV9 . TGTGCCAGCAGCGATGAGCTGCCTCCGAATACGCAGTATTTT CASSDELPPNTQYF
TRBJ2-1 once TRBV7-2 . TGTGCCAGCAGCTTTAGCGTCTACAATGAGCAGTTCTTC CASSFSVYNEQFF